This T cell receptor beta chain was obtained from a study of blood T cell repertoires in COVID-19. In the study overall: Samples of COVID-19 (acute and convalescent) were obtained from the United States, Italy and Spain. T cells, B-cell-depleted T cells, or PBMCs supplied cDNA or gDNA.

Trimming removed 0 bases from V and 6 bases from J; junction bases left unmatched: 11. CDR3 size: 16 residues. From germline, CDR1 is LNHNV and CDR2 YYDKDF (reference sequence). Per the authors' pipeline: By means of reference gene primer amplification, nucleated cell counts were estimated. Clones were sequenced by immunoSEQ multiplex PCR, and TCRdb holds only the in-frame ones, with some missing. V, J and clone size are taken as reported in that table, and D and trimming were inferred from the DNA itself. The table includes about 120,000 clones, around nine tenths detected once. Source material: peripheral blood. The genes are TRBV15 and TRBJ2-7; 7 bases fit TRBD1. The sequence came from a woman aged 80 or older with acute or convalescent COVID-19. The CDR3 region has the DNA TGTGCCACCAGCAGAGAACCACTAAGACAGGGATCCGAGCAGTACTTC. Protein: CATSREPLRQGSEQYF.